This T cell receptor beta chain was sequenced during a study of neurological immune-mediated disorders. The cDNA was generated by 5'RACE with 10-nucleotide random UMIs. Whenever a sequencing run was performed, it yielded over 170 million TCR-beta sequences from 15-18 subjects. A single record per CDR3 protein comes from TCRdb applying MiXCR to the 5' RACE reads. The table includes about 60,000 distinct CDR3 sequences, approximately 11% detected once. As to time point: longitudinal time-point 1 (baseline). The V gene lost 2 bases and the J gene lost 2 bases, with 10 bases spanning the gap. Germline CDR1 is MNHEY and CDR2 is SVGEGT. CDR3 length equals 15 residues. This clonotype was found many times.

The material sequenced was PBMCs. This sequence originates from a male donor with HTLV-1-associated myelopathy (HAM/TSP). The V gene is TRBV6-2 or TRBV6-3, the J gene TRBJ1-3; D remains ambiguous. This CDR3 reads CASSYTGVPGNTIYF. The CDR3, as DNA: TGTGCCAGCAGTTACACCGGGGTTCCTGGAAACACCATATATTTT.